This record concerns one T cell receptor (beta chain) sequence. Its antigen is not known. The data were obtained in a study of cytomegalovirus exposure and HLA in healthy donors. Vbeta (60) and Jbeta (13) primers were used in the PCR. TCRdb's table, derived via immunoSEQ multiplex PCR, lists solely in-frame clones and lacks some. The repertoire holds 55,000 to 80,000 clones, with under 80% as singletons. Study observations and caveats: The authors listed some 150 TCR beta chains as cytomegalovirus-associated.

The CDR3 contains 17 residues. Germline V gives CDR1 SGHTA, CDR2 FQGNSA. Losses at the gene ends were 5 bases for V and 0 bases for J; bases not matched to a gene: 4. The sequence came from a woman aged 30 to 39 in good health and CMV-seronegative. The rearrangement links TRBV7-2 to TRBJ2-6, with 10 bases lining up with TRBD1. Sequences were obtained from PBMCs. CDR3 coding DNA: TGTGCCAGCAGCCGGACAGGGGGTTCCTCTGGGGCCAACGTCCTGACTTTC. Translated: CASSRTGGSSGANVLTF.